This T cell receptor (beta chain) was obtained from a study of post-analysis software for immune sequencing data. Study observations and caveats: Controls showed lower frequencies than patients for roughly 5 TRBV segments, and TRBV5-6, TRBV5-1 and TRBV20-1 were among these. Batch-mates among the samples co-clustered strongly by F measure.

Unique molecular identifiers featured in each of the TCR beta cDNA libraries. Input of roughly 0.95 to 11 million T cells yielded 500,000 to 650,000 cDNA molecules. TCRdb analysed the PCR reads with MiXCR anew, one entry per CDR3 protein. Here the sample spans roughly 670,000 distinct CDR3 sequences, approximately 60% being singletons. CDR3 size: 13 residues. V was clipped by 2 bases and J by 7 bases; unmatched bases: 3. The germline gives CDR1 SGHVS, CDR2 FQNEAQ. On this clonotype: The target antigen is unknown.

The sample consisted of blood. This clonotype was sampled from a girl under 10 years old with multiple sclerosis. The rearrangement uses TRBV7-8 and TRBJ1-1; the match to TRBD1 covers 8 bases. In nucleotides, the CDR3 is TGTGCCAGCAGCTTACGGACAGGGCTTGAAGCTTTCTTT. Protein product: CASSLRTGLEAFF.